This T cell receptor (beta chain) appears in the sequencing data of a study of T cell responses to AZD1222 COVID-19 vaccine. Clones were sequenced by immunoSEQ multiplex PCR, and TCRdb holds only the in-frame ones, with some missing. In the table there are roughly 160,000 clones, 90% of which are singletons. This clone was found once. What it binds is not known. Study-wide points: Repertoire sampling occurred only after the peak T cell response.

The sequence derives from an adult in good health. The sample in question was peripheral blood, obtained on day 0 of AZD1222 vaccination.

The CDR3 nucleotides are TGTGCCAGCAGTTTTGGCAGGAACACCGGGGAGCTGTTTTTT. Translating gives CASSFGRNTGELFF. The V gene is TRBV27, the J gene TRBJ2-2, with D uncertain. V was trimmed by 3 bases and J by 1 base, leaving 6 bases between them. The CDR3 loop spans 14 amino acids. Germline V lookup: CDR1 MNHEY, CDR2 SMNVEV (reference sequence).